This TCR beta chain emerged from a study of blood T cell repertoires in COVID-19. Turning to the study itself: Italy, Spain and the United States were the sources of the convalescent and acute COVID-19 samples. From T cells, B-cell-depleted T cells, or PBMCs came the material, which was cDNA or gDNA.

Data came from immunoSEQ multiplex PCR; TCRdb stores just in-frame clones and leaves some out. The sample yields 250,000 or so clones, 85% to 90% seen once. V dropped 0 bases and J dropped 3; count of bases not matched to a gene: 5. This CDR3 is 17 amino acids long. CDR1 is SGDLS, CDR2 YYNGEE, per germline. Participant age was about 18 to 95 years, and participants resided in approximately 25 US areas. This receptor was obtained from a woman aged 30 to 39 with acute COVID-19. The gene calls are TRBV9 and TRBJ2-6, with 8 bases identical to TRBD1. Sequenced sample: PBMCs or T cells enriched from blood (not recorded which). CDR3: CASSVGAGGGGANVLTF. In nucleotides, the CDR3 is TGTGCCAGCAGCGTAGGGGCAGGGGGCGGTGGGGCCAACGTCCTGACTTTC.